This T cell receptor (beta chain) originates from a study of cytomegalovirus exposure and HLA in healthy donors. To note about this clone: Its antigen remains unknown.

Study conclusions and caveats: Accurate prediction of most subjects' HLA-A and HLA-B alleles from TCR beta sequences was reported. TCR beta chains associated with HLA were, in a later analysis, more clonally expanded than equally common others. In an earlier analysis, most TCR beta V segments were productive about 87% or about 30% of the time. Sequencing likely caused a cluster of highly shared sequence variants.

This PCR relied on a set of 60 Vbeta primers and 13 Jbeta primers. This table comes from immunoSEQ multiplex PCR, and its TCRdb copy is limited to in-frame clones, with some not included. This table has around 72,000 clones, about 66% appearing once. With V trimmed by 2 bases and J by 8 bases, 9 bases remained unmatched. Germline lookup yields CDR1 MNHNS and CDR2 SASEGT. The CDR3 sequence is 15 residues long. Input material: PBMCs. The chain has TRBV6-1 and TRBJ2-1; TRBD2 matches at 7 bases. The TCR sequence derives from a man aged 40-49 years in good health and CMV-seropositive. CDR3 DNA: TGTGCCAGCAGTGAATCTTTAGCGGGCCTCGATGAGCAGTTCTTC. This sequence encodes CASSESLAGLDEQFF.